This TCR beta chain was captured in a study of blood T cell repertoires in COVID-19. The repertoire was sequenced with immunoSEQ multiplex PCR; TCRdb's copy has only in-frame clones and lacks some. Among about 340,000 clones listed, 92% were seen once. The germline V gene has CDR1 MNHEY and CDR2 SMNVEV (reference sequence). CDR3 length equals 19 residues. With V trimmed by 2 bases and J by 4 bases, 9 bases remained unmatched. The sequenced sample was PBMCs or T cells enriched from blood (not recorded which). This clonotype originated in a young woman who had recovered from COVID-19. The rearrangement joins TRBV27 to TRBJ2-1; TRBD2 aligns across 15 bases. This CDR3 is CASSLGAVGLAGGYNEQFF. CDR3 nucleotides: TGTGCCAGCAGTTTAGGGGCAGTTGGACTAGCGGGAGGGTACAATGAGCAGTTCTTC.